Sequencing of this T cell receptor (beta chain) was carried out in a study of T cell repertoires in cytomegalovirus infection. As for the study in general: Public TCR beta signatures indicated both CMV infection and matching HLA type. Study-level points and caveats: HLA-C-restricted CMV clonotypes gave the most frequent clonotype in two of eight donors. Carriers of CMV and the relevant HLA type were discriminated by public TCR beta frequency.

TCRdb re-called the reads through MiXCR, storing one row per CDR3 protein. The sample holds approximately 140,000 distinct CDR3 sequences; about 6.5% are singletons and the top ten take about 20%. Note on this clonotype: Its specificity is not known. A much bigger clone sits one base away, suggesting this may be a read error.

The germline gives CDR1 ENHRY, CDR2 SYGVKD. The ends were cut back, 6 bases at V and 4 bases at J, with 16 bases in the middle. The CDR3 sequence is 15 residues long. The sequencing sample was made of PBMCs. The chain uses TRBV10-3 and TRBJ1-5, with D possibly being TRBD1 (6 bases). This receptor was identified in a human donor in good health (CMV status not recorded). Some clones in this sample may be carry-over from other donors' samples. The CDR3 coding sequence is TGTGCCATCAGGGGGAAACAGGGCCTTAATCAGCCCCAGCATTTT. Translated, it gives CAIRGKQGLNQPQHF.